This TCR beta chain was identified during a study of T cells expressing NK-cell markers. Background on the study: It was from sorted CD3+CD56+NKG2C+, CD3+CD56+NKG2C- and CD3+CD56-NKG2C+ T cells that TCR beta repertoires came.

Study-level points and caveats: Dominant NKG2C+ clonotypes accounted for about 1.0-8% of CD8+ T cells in a handful of donors. The study left the HCMV specificity of expanded NKG2C+ T cell clones unresolved.

As to this clonotype: Its antigen is not known.

UMIs accompanied the 5'RACE template switching by which TCR beta cDNA was made. Following a re-call of the 5' RACE reads, TCRdb has one entry per CDR3 protein and lacks DNA. The sample holds roughly 420,000 distinct CDR3 sequences. Germline V lookup: CDR1 SGHRS, CDR2 YFSETQ. The CDR3 extends over 16 amino acids. The sample was blood T cells: a sorted CD56 or NKG2C T cell subset, CD4+ or CD8+ T cells, or bulk PBMC T cells (not recorded which). The source of this sequence is a woman aged 18 to 75 in good health. The rearrangement links TRBV5-1 to TRBJ2-2; the D gene TCRdb calls, TRBD1, cannot be checked with no DNA. The CDR3 here is CASSLGLAGPTGELFF.